This is a list of T cell receptor beta chains from one sample in a study of cytomegalovirus exposure and HLA in healthy donors. The protocol was immunoSEQ multiplex PCR, while the TCRdb copy is restricted to in-frame clones and leaves out a portion. The profile shows some 91,000 clones, about 80% of them singletons. The sample consisted of PBMCs. The receptors stem from a woman aged 60-70 years in good health and CMV-seronegative. The CDR3 runs from the conserved cysteine through the conserved F or W. D genes are given only for firm matches. Clone sizes are given selectively: once, few, many, or a class where the clone is expanded.

TRBD1	once	TRBV27	TRBJ2-7	TGTGCCAGCAGTGCGGGACAGGTGGGGACCTCCTACGAGCAGTACTTC	CASSAGQVGTSYEQYF
TRBD2	.	TRBV9	TRBJ2-2	TGTGCCAGCAGCGTGGGACTACTCCCCGGGGAGCTGTTTTTT	CASSVGLLPGELFF
.	.	TRBV28	TRBJ2-7	TGTGCCAGCAGTTTGACCTACAGGACCTACGAGCAGTACTTC	CASSLTYRTYEQYF
TRBD1	.	TRBV5-6	TRBJ1-1	TGTGCCAGCAGTCCGGACAGGGTCCGAGCTTTCTTT	CASSPDRVRAFF
.	.	TRBV7-2	TRBJ2-3	TGTGCCAGCGGTTCTAGCCACACAGATACGCAGTATTTT	CASGSSHTDTQYF
TRBD2	.	TRBV5-1	TRBJ2-7	TGCGCCAGCGGACCACTAGCGGGAGGGCCCGACGAGCAGTACTTC	CASGPLAGGPDEQYF
TRBD2	.	TRBV6-5	TRBJ2-5	TGTGCCAGCAGGCCAGGGACTAGCGGGAGTCGGGAGCAGTACTTC	CASRPGTSGSREQYF
TRBD1	.	TRBV6-6	TRBJ2-7	TGTGCCAGCAGTTACGGGGTTATACAGGGGAGCGAGCAGTACTTC	CASSYGVIQGSEQYF
.	few	TRBV7-9	TRBJ1-2	TGTGCCAGCAGCTTAGGACAGGTTCGGTATGGCTACACCTTC	CASSLGQVRYGYTF
TRBD1	.	TRBV28	TRBJ2-7	TGTGCCAGCAGTAGCTCTAGCTCCGGGACAGGGCGCTACGAGCAGTACTTC	CASSSSSSGTGRYEQYF
TRBD2	.	TRBV4-1	TRBJ2-5	TGCGCCAGCAGCCAAGCTAGCGGGGGAGATCAAGAGACCCAGTACTTC	CASSQASGGDQETQYF
TRBD1	once	TRBV19	TRBJ2-2	TGTGCCAGTACTAAACGCCGGGACAGGCACACCGGGGAGCTGTTTTTT	CASTKRRDRHTGELFF
TRBD1	once	TRBV2	TRBJ2-5	TGTGCCAGCAGTACGGACAGGGAGACCCAGTACTTC	CASSTDRETQYF
.	.	TRBV7-6	TRBJ2-1	TGTGCCAGCAGCTTAGGAGTGGTGCAGTTCTTC	CASSLGVVQFF
.	.	TRBV5-1	TRBJ2-2	TGCGCCAGCAGCCAGAGGGCGGGGCAGAACACCGGGGAGCTGTTTTTT	CASSQRAGQNTGELFF
.	.	TRBV5-1	TRBJ2-1	TGCGCCAGCAGCTTGCGCAGCTACAATGAGCAGTTCTTC	CASSLRSYNEQFF
TRBD1	.	TRBV5-1	TRBJ1-4	TGCGCCAGCAGCTTGGCCGGGACAGGGAATGAAAAACTGTTTTTT	CASSLAGTGNEKLFF
TRBD1	.	TRBV6-5	TRBJ1-2	TGTGCCAGCAGTTATACAGGGGGCGCGGTATTCTCTGGCTACACCTTC	CASSYTGGAVFSGYTF
.	.	TRBV28	TRBJ1-5	TGTGCCAGCAGCTACGAGACTAGCCCCAATCAGCCCCAGCATTTT	CASSYETSPNQPQHF
.	.	TRBV11-2	TRBJ2-6	TGTGCCAGCAGCTTAGCTACCTACTCTATACGCTCTGGGGCCAACGTCCTGACTTTC	CASSLATYSIRSGANVLTF
.	.	TRBV2	TRBJ1-2	TGTGCCAGCAGTGAAGACGTACAGGGTTTCGGTGGCTACACCTTC	CASSEDVQGFGGYTF
.	.	TRBV28	TRBJ1-1	TGTGCCAGTAGGGAGGGGAACACTGAAGCTTTCTTT	CASREGNTEAFF
TRBD1	.	TRBV2	TRBJ2-2	TGTGCCAGCAGTGAGAGGGCAGGGGGCGTCGCCGGGGAGCTGTTTTTT	CASSERAGGVAGELFF
TRBD1	.	TRBV19	TRBJ2-7	TGTGCCAGTAGTCCCCGGACAGGGGGGTACGAGCAGTACTTC	CASSPRTGGYEQYF
.	.	TRBV7-2	TRBJ1-1	TGTGCCAGCAGCCCCATTACGACAGCTGAAGCTTTCTTT	CASSPITTAEAFF
.	.	TRBV25-1	TRBJ1-1	TGTGCCAGCAGCATGAACACTGAAGCTTTCTTT	CASSMNTEAFF
TRBD2	few	TRBV6-5	TRBJ2-1	TGTGCCAGCAGAATTAGCGGGAGCGGTCACAATGAGCAGTTCTTC	CASRISGSGHNEQFF
.	.	TRBV18	TRBJ2-7	TGTGCCAGCTCACCACAAGTCAACAGCAGGTCCTACGAGCAGTACTTC	CASSPQVNSRSYEQYF
TRBD2	.	TRBV9	TRBJ2-3	TGTGCCAGCAGCCCAAGGTTGGGGGAGGGGCTGGATACGCAGTATTTT	CASSPRLGEGLDTQYF
TRBD1	.	TRBV6-1	TRBJ2-7	TGTGCCAGCAGTGAAAGACAGGGGGCTTGGGAGCAGTACTTC	CASSERQGAWEQYF
TRBD2	.	TRBV4-3	TRBJ2-2	TGCGCCAGCAGCCAGCGCCTAGCGGGGGGAACGAACACCGGGGAGCTGTTTTTT	CASSQRLAGGTNTGELFF
TRBD1	few	TRBV6-5	TRBJ1-2	TGTGCCAGCAGCCAGACAGGGGTTTATGGCTACACCTTC	CASSQTGVYGYTF
TRBD2	few	TRBV27	TRBJ2-7	TGTGCCAGCAGTTCTCGGGTAGCGGGCCACTACGAGCAGTACTTC	CASSSRVAGHYEQYF
.	.	TRBV29-1	TRBJ2-7	TGCAGCGTTGTTTCGGGGTTGGCGTACGAGCAGTACTTC	CSVVSGLAYEQYF
TRBD2	.	TRBV10-3	TRBJ2-7	TGTGCCATCAGTGACCCCAGCGGGGGGTCCCCCTGGGAGCAGTACTTC	CAISDPSGGSPWEQYF
TRBD1	.	TRBV7-9	TRBJ1-2	TGTGCCAGCAGCTTCGACCCCGGACAGGGGCGTGGTGGCTACACCTTC	CASSFDPGQGRGGYTF
.	.	TRBV4-3	TRBJ2-2	TGCGCCAGCAGCAAGGGGGACCACACCGGGGAGCTGTTTTTT	CASSKGDHTGELFF
TRBD2	.	TRBV9	TRBJ2-1	TGTGCCAGCAGCTTAGCGGGACAATACTACAATGAGCAGTTCTTC	CASSLAGQYYNEQFF
TRBD1	.	TRBV28	TRBJ1-1	TGTGCCAGCAGCACCCTATCCTCAACAGGGGGCCGGGTCACTGAAGCTTTCTTT	CASSTLSSTGGRVTEAFF
.	few	TRBV6-1	TRBJ1-4	TGTGCCAGCTGGGAGGACGGAGGTTGGGAAAAACTGTTTTTT	CASWEDGGWEKLFF
TRBD1	.	TRBV5-1	TRBJ2-1	TGCGCCAGCAGCTGGTCGACAGGGGTCGGCTACAATGAGCAGTTCTTC	CASSWSTGVGYNEQFF
TRBD1	.	TRBV18	TRBJ1-5	TGTGCCAGCTCAGAGGGACAGGGGGTCAATCAGCCCCAGCATTTT	CASSEGQGVNQPQHF